The 10 T cell receptor beta chains below come from one sample, sequenced in a study of early T cells in non-severe SARS-CoV-2 infection. TCRdb passed the 5' RACE reads through MiXCR, listing each CDR3 protein once. The sample holds about 94,000 distinct CDR3 sequences, less than 15% seen once. Sequenced sample: whole blood. The receptors derive from an adult who was a healthcare worker with PCR-confirmed SARS-CoV-2 infection or an uninfected control (not recorded which).

This chain's CDR3 is CASTPAAGHSGNTIYF. CDR3 coding DNA: TGTGCCAGCACCCCGGCGGCAGGGCACTCTGGAAACACCATATATTTT. The V gene is TRBV9, the J gene TRBJ1-3; the D gene is possibly TRBD1 (5 bases). Germline loops: CDR1 SGDLS, CDR2 YYNGEE. Between the trimmed V and J ends, which lost 6 bases and 0 bases, there was a span of 16 bases. The CDR3 has 16 residues.

In this sample, this clonotype turned up a few times. The V and J genes are TRBV29-1 and TRBJ2-7; TRBD2 might be the D (6 bases). Trimming took off 7 bases at V and 7 bases at J, with 23 bases between the two ends. From germline, CDR1 is SQVTM and CDR2 ANQGSEA. The CDR3 runs 14 residues. Here the CDR3 reads CSGTGGTGSFEQYF. In nucleotides, the CDR3 is TGCAGCGGGACCGGAGGGACTGGAAGTTTTGAGCAGTACTTC.

This clonotype has just a few counts. This chain connects TRBV6-5 to TRBJ2-1; 11 nucleotides match TRBD2. Per the germline V gene, CDR1 is MNHEY and CDR2 is SVGAGI. After removal of 5 bases from V and 9 bases from J, the junction contained 21 bases not matched to a gene. CDR3 size: 19 residues. In DNA form, the CDR3 reads TGTGCCAGCAGTCCCTCTCGTTCCTTTAGTAGCGGGGGGGCCGGTGAGCAGTTCTTC. Protein: CASSPSRSFSSGGAGEQFF.

Remarks on this clonotype: A much larger clone is a single base away; this may be a read error. The rearrangement links TRBV11-2 to TRBJ2-1; 9 bases fit TRBD2. Germline lookup yields CDR1 SGHAT and CDR2 FQNNGV. The CDR3 totals 14 residues. V lost 5 bases and J lost 9; bases outside the gene matches: 8. This CDR3 reads CASSLHSGGFEQFF. The CDR3 region has the DNA TGTGCCAGCAGCCTTCATAGCGGGGGATTTGAGCAGTTCTTC.

This clonotype occurred many times. V usage is TRBV21-1 and J usage is TRBJ2-3; no check of the table's D call, TRBD1, against the DNA was made. TRBV21-1 constitutes a pseudogene. This CDR3 comprises 15 residues. CDR3: CASTQGRQVADTQYF. DNA of the CDR3: TGTGCCAGCACCCAAGGTAGACAGGTAGCAGATACGCAGTATTTT.

V gene TRBV12-3 or TRBV12-4 combines with J gene TRBJ2-7, with D hard to call. The length of the CDR3 is 12 residues. Deletions cut 4 bases from V and 6 bases from J, with 10 bases between. The CDR3 reads CASSSALREQYF. The CDR3 nucleotides are TGTGCCAGCAGTTCGGCGTTACGCGAGCAGTACTTC.

This clonotype came up a few times. This sequence joins TRBV20-1 and TRBJ1-1, with 7 nucleotides matching TRBD1. The CDR3 extends over 14 amino acids. Trimming took 6 bases from V and 5 from J; bases not matched to a gene: 12. Germline V gene lookup returns CDR1 DFQATT and CDR2 SNEGSKA (reference sequence). The CDR3 DNA follows: TGCAGTGCCCGGAGAGAGGGGGCCGGAACTGAAGCTTTCTTT. Translating it yields CSARREGAGTEAFF.

This clonotype was observed at least ten times. The rearrangement uses TRBV4-1 and TRBJ1-5, with D possibly matching TRBD1 (6 bases). There are 16 residues in the CDR3. Per germline, CDR1 MGHRA and CDR2 YSYEKL. Trimming pared 6 bases from V and 2 bases from J, leaving 17 bases between. CDR3 protein: CASSLSGAIGNQPQHF. The CDR3 nucleotides are TGCGCCAGCAGTCTTTCGGGGGCGATAGGCAATCAGCCCCAGCATTTT.

The sample holds many counts of this clonotype. CDR3 nucleotides: TGTGCCAGCAGGGACTCACTGGATTCCTCCTACGAGCAGTACTTC. Translated: CASRDSLDSSYEQYF. The chain combines TRBV2 with TRBJ2-7, with a tentative D call TRBD2 (5 bases). Germline V gives CDR1 SNHLY, CDR2 FYNNEI. CDR3 size: 15 residues. V lost 6 bases to trimming and J lost 0 bases, with 15 bases between them.

This clonotype appeared many times. The chain combines TRBV10-2 with TRBJ1-1; D is perhaps TRBD1 (5 bases). V was pared by 5 bases and J by 5 bases, with 9 bases between. From germline, CDR1 is WSHSY and CDR2 SAAADI. The CDR3 consists of 12 residues. The CDR3 here is CASSYRGTEAFF. The CDR3 DNA is TGCGCCAGCAGTTATAGGGGTACTGAAGCTTTCTTT.